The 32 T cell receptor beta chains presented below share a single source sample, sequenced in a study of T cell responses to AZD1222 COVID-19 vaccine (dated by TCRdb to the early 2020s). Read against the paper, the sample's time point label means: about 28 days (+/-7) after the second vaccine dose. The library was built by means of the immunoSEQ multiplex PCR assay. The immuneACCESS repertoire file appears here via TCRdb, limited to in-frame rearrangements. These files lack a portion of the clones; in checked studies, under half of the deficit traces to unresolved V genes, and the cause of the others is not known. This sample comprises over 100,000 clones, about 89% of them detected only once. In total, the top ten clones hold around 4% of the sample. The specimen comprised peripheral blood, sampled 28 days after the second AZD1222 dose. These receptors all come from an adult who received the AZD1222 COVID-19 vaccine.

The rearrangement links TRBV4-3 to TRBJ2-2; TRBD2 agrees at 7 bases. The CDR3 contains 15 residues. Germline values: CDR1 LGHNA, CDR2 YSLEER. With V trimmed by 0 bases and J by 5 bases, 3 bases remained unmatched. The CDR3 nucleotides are TGCGCCAGCAGCCAAGATCGAGCGGGGACCGGGGAGCTGTTTTTT. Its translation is CASSQDRAGTGELFF.

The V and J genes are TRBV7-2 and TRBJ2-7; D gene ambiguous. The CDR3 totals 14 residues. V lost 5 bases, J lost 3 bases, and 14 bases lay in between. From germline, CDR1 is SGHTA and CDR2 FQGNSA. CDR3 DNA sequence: TGTGCCAGCAGCAATACCCTCGGCTTCTACGAGCAGTACTTC. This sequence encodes CASSNTLGFYEQYF.

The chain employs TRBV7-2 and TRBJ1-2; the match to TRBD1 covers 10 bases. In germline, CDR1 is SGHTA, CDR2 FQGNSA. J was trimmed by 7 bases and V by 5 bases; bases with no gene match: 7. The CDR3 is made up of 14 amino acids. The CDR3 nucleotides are TGTGCCAGCAGCCTTGACAGGGGGCCTTTTGGCTACACCTTC. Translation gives CASSLDRGPFGYTF.

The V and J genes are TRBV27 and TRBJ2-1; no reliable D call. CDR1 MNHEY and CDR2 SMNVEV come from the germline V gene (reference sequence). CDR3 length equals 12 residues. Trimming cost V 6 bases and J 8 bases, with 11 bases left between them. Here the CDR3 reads CASSYEGDEQFF. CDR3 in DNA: TGTGCCAGCAGCTATGAAGGTGATGAGCAGTTCTTC.

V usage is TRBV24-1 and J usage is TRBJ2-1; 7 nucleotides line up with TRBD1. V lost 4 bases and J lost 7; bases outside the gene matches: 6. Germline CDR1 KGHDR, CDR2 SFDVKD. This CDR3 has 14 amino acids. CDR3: CATSEPGQTNEQFF. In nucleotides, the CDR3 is TGTGCCACCAGTGAGCCGGGACAGACAAATGAGCAGTTCTTC.

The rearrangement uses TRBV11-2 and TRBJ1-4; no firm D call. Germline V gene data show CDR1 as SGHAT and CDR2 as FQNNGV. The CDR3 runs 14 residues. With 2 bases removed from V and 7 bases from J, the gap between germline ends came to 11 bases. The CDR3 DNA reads TGTGCCAGCAGCTTAAACCCGGTGGGTGAAAAACTGTTTTTT. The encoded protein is CASSLNPVGEKLFF.

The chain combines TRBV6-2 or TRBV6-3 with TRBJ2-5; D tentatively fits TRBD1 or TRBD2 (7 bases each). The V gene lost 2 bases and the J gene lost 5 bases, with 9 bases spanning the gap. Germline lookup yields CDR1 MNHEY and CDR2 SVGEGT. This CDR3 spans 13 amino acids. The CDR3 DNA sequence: TGTGCCAGCAGTTACCAGGGGGGGGAGACCCAGTACTTC. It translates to CASSYQGGETQYF.

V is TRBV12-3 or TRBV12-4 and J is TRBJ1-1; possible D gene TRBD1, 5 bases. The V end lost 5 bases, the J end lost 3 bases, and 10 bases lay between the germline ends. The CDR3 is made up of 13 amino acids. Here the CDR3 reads CASSLGAYTEAFF. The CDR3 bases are TGTGCCAGCAGTCTAGGGGCGTACACTGAAGCTTTCTTT.

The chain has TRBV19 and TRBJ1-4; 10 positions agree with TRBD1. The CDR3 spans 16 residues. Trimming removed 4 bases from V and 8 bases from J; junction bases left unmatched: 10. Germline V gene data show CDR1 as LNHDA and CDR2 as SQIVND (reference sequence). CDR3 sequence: CASSTPRQGAGEKLFF. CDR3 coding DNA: TGTGCCAGTAGTACCCCCCGACAGGGGGCGGGAGAAAAACTGTTTTTT.

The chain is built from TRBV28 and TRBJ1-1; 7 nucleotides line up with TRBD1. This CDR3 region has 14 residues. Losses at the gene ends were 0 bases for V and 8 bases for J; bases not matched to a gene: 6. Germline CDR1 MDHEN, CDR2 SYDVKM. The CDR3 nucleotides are TGTGCCAGCAGTTTATGGGACAGGTCGGCCGAAGCTTTCTTT. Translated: CASSLWDRSAEAFF.

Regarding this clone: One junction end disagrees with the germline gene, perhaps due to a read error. The CDR3 DNA follows: TGTGCCAGCTCACCGGGGGTCTCCAACAATGAGCAGTTCTTC. This encodes CASSPGVSNNEQFF. The rearrangement links TRBV18 to TRBJ2-1; D assignment may be TRBD1 or TRBD2 (5 bases each). Per the germline V gene, CDR1 is KGHSH and CDR2 is LQKENI. The CDR3 consists of 14 residues.

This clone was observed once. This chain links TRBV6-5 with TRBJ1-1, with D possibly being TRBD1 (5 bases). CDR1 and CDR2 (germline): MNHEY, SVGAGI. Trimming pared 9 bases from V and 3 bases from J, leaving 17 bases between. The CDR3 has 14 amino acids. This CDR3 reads CASTALDSYTEAFF. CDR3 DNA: TGTGCCAGTACCGCCCTCGACAGTTACACTGAAGCTTTCTTT.

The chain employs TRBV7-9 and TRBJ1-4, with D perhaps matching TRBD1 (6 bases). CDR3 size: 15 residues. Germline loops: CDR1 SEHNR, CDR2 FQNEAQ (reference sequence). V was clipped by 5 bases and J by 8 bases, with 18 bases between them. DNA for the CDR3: TGTGCCAGCAGCGAACAGGGCACCACGGGGGAAAAACTGTTTTTT. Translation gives CASSEQGTTGEKLFF.

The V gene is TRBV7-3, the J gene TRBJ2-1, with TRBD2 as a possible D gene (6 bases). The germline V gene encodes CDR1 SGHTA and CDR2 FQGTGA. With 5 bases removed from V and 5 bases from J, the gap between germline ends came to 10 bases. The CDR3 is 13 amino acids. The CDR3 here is CASSEGLHNEQFF. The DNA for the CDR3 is TGTGCCAGCAGCGAAGGACTACACAATGAGCAGTTCTTC.

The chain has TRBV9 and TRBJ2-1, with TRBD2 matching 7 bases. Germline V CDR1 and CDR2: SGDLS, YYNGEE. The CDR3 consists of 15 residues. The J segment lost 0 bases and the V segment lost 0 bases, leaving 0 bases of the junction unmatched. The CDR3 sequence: CASSVGEGSYNEQFF. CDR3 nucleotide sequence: TGTGCCAGCAGCGTAGGGGAGGGCTCCTACAATGAGCAGTTCTTC.

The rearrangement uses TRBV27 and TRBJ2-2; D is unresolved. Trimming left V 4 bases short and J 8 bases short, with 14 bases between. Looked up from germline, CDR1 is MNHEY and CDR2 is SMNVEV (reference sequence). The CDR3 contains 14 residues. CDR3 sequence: CASSYAVPPGELFF. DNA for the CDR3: TGTGCCAGCAGTTACGCCGTTCCCCCGGGGGAGCTGTTTTTT.

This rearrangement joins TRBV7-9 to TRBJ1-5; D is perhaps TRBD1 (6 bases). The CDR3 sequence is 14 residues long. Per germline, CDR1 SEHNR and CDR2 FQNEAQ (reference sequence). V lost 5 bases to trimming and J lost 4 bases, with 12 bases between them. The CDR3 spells CASSPTGANQPQHF. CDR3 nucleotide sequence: TGTGCCAGCAGCCCTACGGGGGCAAATCAGCCCCAGCATTTT.

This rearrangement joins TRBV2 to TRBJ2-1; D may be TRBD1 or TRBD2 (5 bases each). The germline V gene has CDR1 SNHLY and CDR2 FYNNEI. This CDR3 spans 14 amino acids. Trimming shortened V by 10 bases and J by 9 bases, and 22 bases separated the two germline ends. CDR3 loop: CANLGTQARGEQFF. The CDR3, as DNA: TGTGCCAACCTCGGGACCCAAGCCCGGGGTGAGCAGTTCTTC.

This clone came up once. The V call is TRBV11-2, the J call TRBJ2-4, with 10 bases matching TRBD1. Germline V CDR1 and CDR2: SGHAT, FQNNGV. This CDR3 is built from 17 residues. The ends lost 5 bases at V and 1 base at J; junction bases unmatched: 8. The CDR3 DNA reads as TGTGCCAGCAGCGATACACCGGGACAGGGGGCCAAAAACATTCAGTACTTC. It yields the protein CASSDTPGQGAKNIQYF.

CDR3 nucleotide sequence: TGTGCCAGCAGCTTAGGCGTCGCGGGAACCTCTGGAAACACCATATATTTT. Its translation is CASSLGVAGTSGNTIYF. The chain employs TRBV7-6 and TRBJ1-3; no clear D. Germline-derived CDR1 and CDR2 are SGHVS and FNYEAQ. This CDR3 has 17 residues. V shed 1 base and J shed 0 bases, with 13 bases lying between them.

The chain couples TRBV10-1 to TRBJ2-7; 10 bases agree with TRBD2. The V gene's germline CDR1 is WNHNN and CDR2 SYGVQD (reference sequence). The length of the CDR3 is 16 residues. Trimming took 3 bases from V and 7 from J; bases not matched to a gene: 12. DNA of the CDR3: TGCGCCAGCAGTGAACCAGCGGGAGGGCCCAGGGGGGAGCAGTACTTC. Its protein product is CASSEPAGGPRGEQYF.

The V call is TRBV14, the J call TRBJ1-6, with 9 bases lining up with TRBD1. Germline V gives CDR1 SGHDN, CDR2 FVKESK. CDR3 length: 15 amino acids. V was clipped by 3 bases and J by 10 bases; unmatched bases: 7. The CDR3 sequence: CASSQVQGAYSPLHF. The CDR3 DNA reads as TGTGCCAGCAGCCAGGTACAGGGGGCTTACTCACCCCTCCACTTT.

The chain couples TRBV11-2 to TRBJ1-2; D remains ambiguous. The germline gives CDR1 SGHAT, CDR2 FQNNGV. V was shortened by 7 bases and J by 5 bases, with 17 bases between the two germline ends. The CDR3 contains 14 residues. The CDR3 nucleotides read TGTGCCAGCACCGGTACAAACCCCCCATATGGCTACACCTTC. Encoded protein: CASTGTNPPYGYTF.

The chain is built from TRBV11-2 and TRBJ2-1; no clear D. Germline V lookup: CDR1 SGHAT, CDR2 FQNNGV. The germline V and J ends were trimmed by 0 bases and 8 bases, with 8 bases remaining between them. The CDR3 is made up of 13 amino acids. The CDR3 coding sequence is TGTGCCAGCAGCTTAGAAGTCTGGGATGAGCAGTTCTTC. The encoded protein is CASSLEVWDEQFF.

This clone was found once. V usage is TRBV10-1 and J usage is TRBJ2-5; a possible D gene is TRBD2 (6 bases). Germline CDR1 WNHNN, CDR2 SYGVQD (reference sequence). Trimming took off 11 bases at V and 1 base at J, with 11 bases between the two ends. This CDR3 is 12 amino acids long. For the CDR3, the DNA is TGCGCCGGATGCGGGATCCAAGAGACCCAGTACTTC. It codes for CAGCGIQETQYF.

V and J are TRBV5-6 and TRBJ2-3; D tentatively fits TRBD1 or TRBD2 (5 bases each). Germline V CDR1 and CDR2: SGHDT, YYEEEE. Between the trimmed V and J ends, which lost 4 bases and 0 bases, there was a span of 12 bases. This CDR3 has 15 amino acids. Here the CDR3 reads CASSPGTPSTDTQYF. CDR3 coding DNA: TGTGCCAGCAGCCCCGGGACGCCTAGCACAGATACGCAGTATTTT.

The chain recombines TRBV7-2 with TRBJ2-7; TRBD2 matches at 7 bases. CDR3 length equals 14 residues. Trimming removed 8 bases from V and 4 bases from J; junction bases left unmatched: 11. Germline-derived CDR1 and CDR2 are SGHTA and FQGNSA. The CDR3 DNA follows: TGTGCCAGCTCGGGGAGGGCTTCCTTATACGAGCAGTACTTC. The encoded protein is CASSGRASLYEQYF.

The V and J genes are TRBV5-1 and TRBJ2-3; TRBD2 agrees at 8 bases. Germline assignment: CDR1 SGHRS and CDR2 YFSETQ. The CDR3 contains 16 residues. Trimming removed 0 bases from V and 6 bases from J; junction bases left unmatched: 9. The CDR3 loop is CASSLESGSVGDTQYF. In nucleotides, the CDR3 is TGCGCCAGCAGCTTGGAAAGCGGGAGTGTAGGGGATACGCAGTATTTT.

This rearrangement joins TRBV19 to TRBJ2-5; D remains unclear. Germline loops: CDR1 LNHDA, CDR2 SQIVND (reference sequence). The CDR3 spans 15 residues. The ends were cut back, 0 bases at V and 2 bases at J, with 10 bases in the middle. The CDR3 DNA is TGTGCCAGTAGTATAGATCGAGGAGCTCAAGAGACCCAGTACTTC. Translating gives CASSIDRGAQETQYF.

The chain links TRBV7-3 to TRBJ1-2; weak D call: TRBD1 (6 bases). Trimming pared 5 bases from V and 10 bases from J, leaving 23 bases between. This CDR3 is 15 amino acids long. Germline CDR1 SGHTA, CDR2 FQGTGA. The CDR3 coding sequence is TGTGCCAGCAGCACAGGTGGTGGAACAGGGCACGACTACACCTTC. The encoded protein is CASSTGGGTGHDYTF.

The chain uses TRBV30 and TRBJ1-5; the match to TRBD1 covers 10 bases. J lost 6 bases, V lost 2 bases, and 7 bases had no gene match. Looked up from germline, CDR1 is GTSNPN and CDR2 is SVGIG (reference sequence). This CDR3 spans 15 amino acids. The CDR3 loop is CAWSWTGGLAQPQHF. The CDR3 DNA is TGTGCCTGGAGTTGGACAGGGGGATTGGCTCAGCCCCAGCATTTT. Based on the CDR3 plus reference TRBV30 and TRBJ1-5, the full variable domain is SQTIHQWPATLVQPVGSPLSLECTVEGTSNPNLYWYRQAAGRGLQLLFYSVGIGQISSEVPQNLSASRPQDRQFILSSKKLLLSDSGFYLCAWSWTGGLAQPQHFGDGTRLSIL.

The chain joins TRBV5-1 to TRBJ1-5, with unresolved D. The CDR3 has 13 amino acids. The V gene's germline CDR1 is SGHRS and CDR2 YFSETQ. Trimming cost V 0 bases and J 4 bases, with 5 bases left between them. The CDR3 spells CASSLDRNQPQHF. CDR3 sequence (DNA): TGCGCCAGCAGCTTGGACCGAAATCAGCCCCAGCATTTT. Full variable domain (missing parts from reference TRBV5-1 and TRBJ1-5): KAGVTQTPRYLIKTRGQQVTLSCSPISGHRSVSWYQQTPGQGLQFLFEYFSETQRNKGNFPGRFSGRQFSNSRSEMNVSTLELGDSALYLCASSLDRNQPQHFGDGTRLSIL.